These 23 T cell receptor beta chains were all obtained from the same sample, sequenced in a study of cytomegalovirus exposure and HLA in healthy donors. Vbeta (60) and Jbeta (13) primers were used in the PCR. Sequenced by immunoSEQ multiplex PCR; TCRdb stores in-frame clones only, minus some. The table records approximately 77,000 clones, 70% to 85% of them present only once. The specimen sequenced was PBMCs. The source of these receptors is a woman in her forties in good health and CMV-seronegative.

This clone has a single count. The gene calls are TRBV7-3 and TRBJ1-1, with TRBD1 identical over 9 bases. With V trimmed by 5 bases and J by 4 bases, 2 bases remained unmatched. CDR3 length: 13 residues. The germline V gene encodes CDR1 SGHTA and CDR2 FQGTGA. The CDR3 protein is CASSPGQGTEAFF. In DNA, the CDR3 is TGTGCCAGCAGCCCGGGACAGGGCACTGAAGCTTTCTTT.

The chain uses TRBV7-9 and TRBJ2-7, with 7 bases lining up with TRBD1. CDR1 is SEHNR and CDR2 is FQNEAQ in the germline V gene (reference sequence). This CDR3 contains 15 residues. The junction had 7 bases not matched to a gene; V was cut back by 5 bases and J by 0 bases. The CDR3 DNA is TGTGCCAGCAGCCCAAGGACAGGCCTCTCCTACGAGCAGTACTTC. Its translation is CASSPRTGLSYEQYF. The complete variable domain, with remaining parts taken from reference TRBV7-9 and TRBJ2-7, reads DTGVSQNPRHKITKRGQNVTFRCDPISEHNRLYWYRQTLGQGPEFLTYFQNEAQLEKSRLLSDRFSAERPKGSFSTLEIQRTEQGDSAMYLCASSPRTGLSYEQYFGPGTRLTVT.

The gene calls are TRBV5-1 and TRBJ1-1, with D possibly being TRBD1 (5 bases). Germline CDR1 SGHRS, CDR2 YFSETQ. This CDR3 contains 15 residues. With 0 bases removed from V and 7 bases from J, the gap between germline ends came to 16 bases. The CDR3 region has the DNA TGCGCCAGCAGCTTGGGGGGTGGGCAGGGCGGTGAAGCTTTCTTT. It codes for CASSLGGGQGGEAFF.

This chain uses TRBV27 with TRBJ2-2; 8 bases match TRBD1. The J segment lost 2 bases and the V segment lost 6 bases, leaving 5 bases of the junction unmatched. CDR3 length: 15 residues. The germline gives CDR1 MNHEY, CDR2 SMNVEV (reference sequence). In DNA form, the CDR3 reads TGTGCCAGCAGGACCAGGGGGCCTAACACCGGGGAGCTGTTTTTT. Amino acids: CASRTRGPNTGELFF.

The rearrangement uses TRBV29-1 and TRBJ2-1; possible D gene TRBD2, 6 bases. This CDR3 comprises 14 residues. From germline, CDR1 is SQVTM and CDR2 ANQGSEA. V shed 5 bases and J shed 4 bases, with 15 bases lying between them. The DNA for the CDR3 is TGCAGCGTTAGGTCCGGAGGGGTTTACAATGAGCAGTTCTTC. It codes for CSVRSGGVYNEQFF.

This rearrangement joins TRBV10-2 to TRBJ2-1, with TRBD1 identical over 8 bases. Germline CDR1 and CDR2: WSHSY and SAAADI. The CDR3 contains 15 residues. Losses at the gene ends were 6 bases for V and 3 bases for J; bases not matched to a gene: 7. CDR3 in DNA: TGCGCCAGCAGGGTGGGGACAGGCGACTACAATGAGCAGTTCTTC. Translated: CASRVGTGDYNEQFF.

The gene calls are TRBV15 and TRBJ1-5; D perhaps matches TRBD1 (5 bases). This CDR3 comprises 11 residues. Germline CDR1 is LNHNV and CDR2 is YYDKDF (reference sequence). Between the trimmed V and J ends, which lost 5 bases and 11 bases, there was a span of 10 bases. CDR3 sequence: CATSAGGAQHF. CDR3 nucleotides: TGTGCCACCAGCGCCGGGGGGGCCCAGCATTTT.

CDR3 residues: CASSLTGGVNTEAFF. CDR3 DNA sequence: TGTGCCAGCAGCTTAACGGGGGGCGTGAACACTGAAGCTTTCTTT. V is TRBV7-6 and J is TRBJ1-1, with D possibly matching TRBD1 (6 bases). V gave up 2 bases and J gave up 0 bases, with 10 bases separating them. Looked up from germline, CDR1 is SGHVS and CDR2 is FNYEAQ. The CDR3 sequence is 15 residues long.

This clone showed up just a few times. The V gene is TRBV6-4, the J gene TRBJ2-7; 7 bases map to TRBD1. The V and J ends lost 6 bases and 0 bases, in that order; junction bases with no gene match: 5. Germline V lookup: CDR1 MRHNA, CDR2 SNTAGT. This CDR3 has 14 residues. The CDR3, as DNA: TGTGCCAGCAGGCACAGGGGAAGCTCCTACGAGCAGTACTTC. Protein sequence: CASRHRGSSYEQYF.

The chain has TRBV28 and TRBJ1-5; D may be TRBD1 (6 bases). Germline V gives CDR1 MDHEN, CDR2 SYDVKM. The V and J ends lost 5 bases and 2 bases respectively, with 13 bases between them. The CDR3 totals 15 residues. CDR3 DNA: TGTGCCAGCAGTAGAACAGGGCAGGGCAATCAGCCCCAGCATTTT. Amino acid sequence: CASSRTGQGNQPQHF.

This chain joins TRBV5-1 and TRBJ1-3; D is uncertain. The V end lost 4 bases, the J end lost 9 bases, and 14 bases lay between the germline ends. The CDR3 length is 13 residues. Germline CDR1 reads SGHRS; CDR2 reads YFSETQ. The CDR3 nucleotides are TGCGCCAGCAGCCTGGATGACCGCGGCACCATATATTTT. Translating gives CASSLDDRGTIYF.

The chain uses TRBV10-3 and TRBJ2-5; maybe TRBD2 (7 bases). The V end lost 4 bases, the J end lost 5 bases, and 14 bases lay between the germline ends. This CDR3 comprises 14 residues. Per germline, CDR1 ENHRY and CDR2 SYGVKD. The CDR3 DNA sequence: TGTGCCATCAGTGTAGGGGGGGCGGAGGAGACCCAGTACTTC. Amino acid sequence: CAISVGGAEETQYF.

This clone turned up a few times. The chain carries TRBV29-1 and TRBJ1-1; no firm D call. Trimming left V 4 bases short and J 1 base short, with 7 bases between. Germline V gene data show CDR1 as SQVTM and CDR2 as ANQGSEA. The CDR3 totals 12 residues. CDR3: CSVGGRNTEAFF. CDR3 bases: TGCAGCGTTGGCGGTCGGAACACTGAAGCTTTCTTT.

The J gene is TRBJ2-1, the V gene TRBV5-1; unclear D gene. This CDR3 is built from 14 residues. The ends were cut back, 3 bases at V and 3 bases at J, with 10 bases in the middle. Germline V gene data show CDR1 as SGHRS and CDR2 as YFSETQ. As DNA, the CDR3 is TGCGCCAGCAGCTCCCCACGCGGCTACAATGAGCAGTTCTTC. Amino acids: CASSSPRGYNEQFF.

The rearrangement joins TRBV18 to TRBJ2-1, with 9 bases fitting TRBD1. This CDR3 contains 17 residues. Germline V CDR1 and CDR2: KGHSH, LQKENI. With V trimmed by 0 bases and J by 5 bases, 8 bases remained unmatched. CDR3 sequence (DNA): TGTGCCAGCTCACCACCGAAGGGGACAGGGACAAACAATGAGCAGTTCTTC. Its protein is CASSPPKGTGTNNEQFF.

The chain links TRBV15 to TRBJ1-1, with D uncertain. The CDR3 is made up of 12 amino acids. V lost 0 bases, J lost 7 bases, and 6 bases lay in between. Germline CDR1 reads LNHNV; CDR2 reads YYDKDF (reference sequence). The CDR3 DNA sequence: TGTGCCACCAGCAGAGACAGGTATGAAGCTTTCTTT. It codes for CATSRDRYEAFF.

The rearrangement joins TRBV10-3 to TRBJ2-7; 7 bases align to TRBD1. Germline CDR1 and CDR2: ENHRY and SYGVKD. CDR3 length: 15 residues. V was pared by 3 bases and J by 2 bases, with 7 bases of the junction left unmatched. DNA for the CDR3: TGTGCCATCAGTGAACGACAGGGCCCTACCTACGAGCAGTACTTC. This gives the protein CAISERQGPTYEQYF.

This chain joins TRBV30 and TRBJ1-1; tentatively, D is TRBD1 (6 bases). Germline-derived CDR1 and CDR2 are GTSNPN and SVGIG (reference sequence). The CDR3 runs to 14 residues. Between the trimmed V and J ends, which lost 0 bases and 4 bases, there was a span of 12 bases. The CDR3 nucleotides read TGTGCCTGGAGTGTACTTCTGGGGGCCACTGAAGCTTTCTTT. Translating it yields CAWSVLLGATEAFF. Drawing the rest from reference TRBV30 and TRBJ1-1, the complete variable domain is SQTIHQWPATLVQPVGSPLSLECTVEGTSNPNLYWYRQAAGRGLQLLFYSVGIGQISSEVPQNLSASRPQDRQFILSSKKLLLSDSGFYLCAWSVLLGATEAFFGQGTRLTVV.

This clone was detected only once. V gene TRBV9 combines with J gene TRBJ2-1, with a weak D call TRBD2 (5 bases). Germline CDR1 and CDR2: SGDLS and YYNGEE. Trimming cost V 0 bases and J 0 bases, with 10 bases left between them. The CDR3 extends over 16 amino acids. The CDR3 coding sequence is TGTGCCAGCAGCGTAGAAGCGGCTAGCTCCTACAATGAGCAGTTCTTC. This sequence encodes CASSVEAASSYNEQFF.

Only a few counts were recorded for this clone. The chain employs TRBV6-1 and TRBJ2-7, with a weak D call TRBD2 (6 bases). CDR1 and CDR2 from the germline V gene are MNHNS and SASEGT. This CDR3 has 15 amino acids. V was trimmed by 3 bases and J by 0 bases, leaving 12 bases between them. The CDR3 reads CASSDLGGTSYEQYF. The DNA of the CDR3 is TGTGCCAGCAGTGATTTAGGAGGGACCTCCTACGAGCAGTACTTC.

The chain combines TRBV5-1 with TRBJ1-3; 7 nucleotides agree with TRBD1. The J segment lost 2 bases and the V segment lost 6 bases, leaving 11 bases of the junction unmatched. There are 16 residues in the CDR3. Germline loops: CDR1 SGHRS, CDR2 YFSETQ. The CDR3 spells CASTEQGPRAGNTIYF. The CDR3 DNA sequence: TGCGCCAGCACCGAACAGGGGCCTCGCGCTGGAAACACCATATATTTT.

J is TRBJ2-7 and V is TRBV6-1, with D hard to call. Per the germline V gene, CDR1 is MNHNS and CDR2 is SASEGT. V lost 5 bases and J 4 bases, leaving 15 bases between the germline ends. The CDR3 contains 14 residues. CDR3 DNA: TGTGCCAGCAGTTCGACTCCTTATTTGTACGAGCAGTACTTC. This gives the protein CASSSTPYLYEQYF.

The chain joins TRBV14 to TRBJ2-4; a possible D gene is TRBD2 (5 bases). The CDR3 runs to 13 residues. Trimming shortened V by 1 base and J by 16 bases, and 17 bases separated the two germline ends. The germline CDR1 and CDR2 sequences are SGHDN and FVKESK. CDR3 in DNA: TGTGCCAGCAGCCAAGTGGCTGCGGGTCCGCAATACTTC. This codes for CASSQVAAGPQYF. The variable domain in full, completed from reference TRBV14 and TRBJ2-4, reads EAGVTQFPSHSVIEKGQTVTLRCDPISGHDNLYWYRRVMGKEIKFLLHFVKESKQDESGMPNNRFLAERTGGTYSTLKVQPAELEDSGVYFCASSQVAAGPQYFGAGTRLSVL.